The 28 T cell receptor beta chains listed next were all sequenced from one sample in a study of shared clonotypes between healthy human individuals. Clones were sequenced by immunoSEQ multiplex PCR, and TCRdb holds only the in-frame ones, with some missing. The table has about 2.1 million clones, around 93% seen once. CD8 cells classed as naive were CD45RO-negative and positively selected for CCR7, excluding terminally differentiated effector memory CD45RA+ cells. Input material: naive CD8+ T cells from PBMCs. The receptors were gathered from a man between 18 and 35 years old in good health. Some clones in this sample may be carry-over from other donors' samples.

The chain joins TRBV2 to TRBJ2-1, with 10 bases that match TRBD2. The junction had 8 bases not matched to a gene; V was cut back by 2 bases and J by 7 bases. CDR1 is SNHLY and CDR2 is FYNNEI in the germline V gene. The CDR3 extends over 16 amino acids. The CDR3 DNA sequence: TGTGCCAGCAGTGAATTATCTAGCGGGAGATTGAATGAGCAGTTCTTC. This encodes CASSELSSGRLNEQFF.

The V call is TRBV9, the J call TRBJ2-2; the match to TRBD2 covers 9 bases. The germline gives CDR1 SGDLS, CDR2 YYNGEE. The V gene end was trimmed by 0 bases and the J gene end by 3 bases; junction bases not matched to a gene: 6. CDR3 length equals 17 residues. CDR3 protein: CASSVVVAGADTGELFF. DNA of the CDR3: TGTGCCAGCAGCGTAGTCGTAGCGGGAGCGGACACCGGGGAGCTGTTTTTT.

The chain uses TRBV27 and TRBJ2-7; D not resolved. The CDR3 contains 14 residues. The germline gives CDR1 MNHEY, CDR2 SMNVEV (reference sequence). The V and J ends lost 3 bases and 2 bases respectively, with 11 bases between them. CDR3 in amino acids: CASSFGSPAYEQYF. The CDR3 nucleotides are TGTGCCAGCAGTTTTGGCAGTCCTGCCTACGAGCAGTACTTC.

The V and J genes are TRBV4-3 and TRBJ2-7; 10 bases match TRBD2. Looked up from germline, CDR1 is LGHNA and CDR2 is YSLEER. The CDR3 totals 16 residues. V dropped 1 base and J dropped 4; count of bases not matched to a gene: 7. In DNA form, the CDR3 reads TGCGCCAGCAGCCAAGCCCTAGCGGGAGATCCGTACGAGCAGTACTTC. It codes for CASSQALAGDPYEQYF.

The rearrangement uses TRBV7-9 and TRBJ1-3, with D perhaps TRBD1 (5 bases). The ends were cut back, 9 bases at V and 1 base at J, with 7 bases in the middle. Germline CDR1 and CDR2: SEHNR and FQNEAQ (reference sequence). This CDR3 is built from 12 residues. This chain's CDR3 is CASAGSGNTIYF. CDR3 DNA sequence: TGTGCCAGTGCAGGGTCTGGAAACACCATATATTTT.

To note about this clone: Other DNA sequences in the sample encode the same CDR3. The CDR3 DNA sequence: TGTGCCAGCAGTTACTCGTCTAGCGGGAGCTACGAGCAGTACTTC. It codes for CASSYSSSGSYEQYF. J is TRBJ2-7 and V is TRBV6-6; 10 bases are a match to TRBD2. Germline V CDR1 and CDR2: MNHNY, SVGAGI (reference sequence). The CDR3 is made up of 15 amino acids. V lost 0 bases and J lost 3; bases outside the gene matches: 2.

The V gene is TRBV27, the J gene TRBJ2-7; TRBD1 matches at 7 bases. J gave up 6 bases and V 3 bases, and 8 bases lay outside the gene matches. The CDR3 is 14 residues long. Germline assignment: CDR1 MNHEY and CDR2 SMNVEV (reference sequence). The CDR3 protein is CASSFQSHRGEQYF. The CDR3 coding sequence is TGTGCCAGCAGTTTTCAAAGCCACAGGGGCGAGCAGTACTTC.

The chain joins TRBV6-6 to TRBJ1-1; 8 bases are shared with TRBD1. Looked up from germline, CDR1 is MNHNY and CDR2 is SVGAGI (reference sequence). The CDR3 contains 14 residues. J was trimmed by 1 base and V by 7 bases; bases with no gene match: 5. CDR3 amino acids: CASIRDRGNTEAFF. In DNA, the CDR3 is TGTGCCAGCATCCGAGACAGGGGGAACACTGAAGCTTTCTTT.

Comment on this clone: Other DNA variants within this sample encode the same CDR3. The CDR3 sequence: CASSVAGGNYGYTF. In DNA form, the CDR3 reads TGTGCCAGCAGCGTAGCTGGGGGAAACTATGGCTACACCTTC. The genes are TRBV9 and TRBJ1-2; a weak D match, TRBD1 (5 bases). Germline loops: CDR1 SGDLS, CDR2 YYNGEE. V lost 0 bases and J 2 bases, leaving 8 bases between the germline ends. The CDR3 is 14 residues long.

V and J are TRBV14 and TRBJ2-1, with 12 bases matching TRBD2. CDR1 SGHDN and CDR2 FVKESK come from the germline V gene. With V trimmed by 4 bases and J by 4 bases, 5 bases remained unmatched. This CDR3 is 16 amino acids long. The CDR3 loop reads CASSPGLAGRYNEQFF. For the CDR3, the DNA is TGTGCCAGCAGCCCTGGACTAGCGGGAAGGTACAATGAGCAGTTCTTC.

The chain recombines TRBV29-1 with TRBJ2-2; D gene uncertain. The germline V and J ends were trimmed by 4 bases and 4 bases, with 13 bases remaining between them. CDR3 size: 14 residues. CDR1 SQVTM and CDR2 ANQGSEA come from the germline V gene. CDR3 loop: CSVGAEGATGELFF. The CDR3 nucleotides read TGCAGCGTTGGGGCGGAAGGAGCCACCGGGGAGCTGTTTTTT.

This chain links TRBV27 with TRBJ2-2, with TRBD1 as a possible D gene (6 bases). V lost 6 bases and J 6 bases, leaving 14 bases between the germline ends. The CDR3 has 14 amino acids. CDR1 and CDR2 from the germline V gene are MNHEY and SMNVEV (reference sequence). CDR3 in amino acids: CASRGLDSSGELFF. CDR3 bases: TGTGCCAGCAGAGGATTGGACAGTTCCGGGGAGCTGTTTTTT.

The chain employs TRBV28 and TRBJ1-2; D not certain. Deletions cut 3 bases from V and 1 base from J, with 9 bases between. This CDR3 comprises 14 residues. In germline, CDR1 is MDHEN, CDR2 SYDVKM. The CDR3 is CASSLVGVNYGYTF. DNA of the CDR3: TGTGCCAGCAGTTTGGTCGGGGTTAACTATGGCTACACCTTC.

The V and J genes are TRBV19 and TRBJ2-1; the D is unclear. V dropped 6 bases and J dropped 4 bases, with 10 bases sitting between them. CDR3 length: 13 residues. Germline V gene sequence: CDR1 LNHDA, CDR2 SQIVND (reference sequence). The CDR3 nucleotides read TGTGCCAGTAGCGGGCGACAATACAATGAGCAGTTCTTC. This codes for CASSGRQYNEQFF.

This clone was seen only once. The same CDR3 can be traced to other DNA sequences in this sample. The V call is TRBV7-9, the J call TRBJ2-5; D is unclear. CDR3 length: 14 residues. Trimming removed 1 base at V and 1 base at J, with 7 bases between. CDR1 and CDR2 (germline): SEHNR, FQNEAQ (reference sequence). The CDR3 loop reads CASSLVFSQETQYF. CDR3 in DNA: TGTGCCAGCAGCTTAGTTTTTAGCCAAGAGACCCAGTACTTC.

V is TRBV29-1 and J is TRBJ2-3; D gene ambiguous. Per germline, CDR1 SQVTM and CDR2 ANQGSEA. V was trimmed by 6 bases and J by 4 bases, leaving 20 bases between them. This CDR3 contains 15 residues. The CDR3 protein is CSVAVASVSPDTQYF. The CDR3 coding sequence is TGCAGCGTAGCCGTCGCGTCAGTGTCCCCAGATACGCAGTATTTT.

This chain joins TRBV6-5 and TRBJ2-6; D is uncertain. CDR1 and CDR2 from the germline V gene are MNHEY and SVGAGI. V shed 1 base and J shed 3 bases, with 7 bases lying between them. This CDR3 comprises 15 residues. The CDR3 coding sequence is TGTGCCAGCAGTTACTTGGTGGGTGGGGCCAACGTCCTGACTTTC. Protein product: CASSYLVGGANVLTF.

The genes are TRBV18 and TRBJ2-7; 7 bases line up with TRBD2. V gave up 2 bases and J gave up 6 bases; unmatched junction bases: 7. From germline, CDR1 is KGHSH and CDR2 LQKENI. The CDR3 sequence is 14 residues long. CDR3 bases: TGTGCCAGCTCACCAGGGACTATTCTTGGCGAGCAGTACTTC. Residues: CASSPGTILGEQYF. Supplemented by reference TRBV18 and TRBJ2-7, the full variable domain reads NAGVMQNPRHLVRRRGQEARLRCSPMKGHSHVYWYRQLPEEGLKFMVYLQKENIIDESGMPKERFSAEFPKEGPSILRIQQVVRGDSAAYFCASSPGTILGEQYFGPGTRLTVT.

The CDR3 coding sequence is TGTGCCAGCAGCTTGGTACGTGGACCCTACAATGAGCAGTTCTTC. Translated, it gives CASSLVRGPYNEQFF. J is TRBJ2-1 and V is TRBV5-6; the D is unclear. The germline CDR1 and CDR2 sequences are SGHDT and YYEEEE. This CDR3 is built from 15 residues. The ends were cut back, 0 bases at V and 2 bases at J, with 9 bases in the middle.

The J gene is TRBJ1-3, the V gene TRBV6-1, with D tentatively TRBD1 (5 bases). The CDR3 runs to 15 residues. The ends were cut back, 4 bases at V and 4 bases at J, with 14 bases in the middle. Germline V CDR1 and CDR2: MNHNS, SASEGT. CDR3 sequence: CASSVWGVSGNTIYF. Here the CDR3 DNA reads TGTGCCAGCAGTGTTTGGGGGGTGAGCGGAAACACCATATATTTT.

V and J are TRBV19 and TRBJ1-5; D uncertain. Looked up from germline, CDR1 is LNHDA and CDR2 is SQIVND (reference sequence). This CDR3 has 14 residues. Trimming took 1 base from V and 2 from J, leaving 6 bases between them. The DNA for the CDR3 is TGTGCCAGTAGTATAGTTACACGCAATCAGCCCCAGCATTTT. It translates to CASSIVTRNQPQHF.

The chain combines TRBV27 with TRBJ2-1; the D call may be TRBD1 or TRBD2 (5 bases each). There are 13 residues in the CDR3. Germline V lookup: CDR1 MNHEY, CDR2 SMNVEV (reference sequence). The ends were cut back, 2 bases at V and 8 bases at J, with 10 bases in the middle. The CDR3, as DNA: TGTGCCAGCAGTTTAACTTTGGGGGATGAGCAGTTCTTC. Translated: CASSLTLGDEQFF.

The chain links TRBV7-8 to TRBJ1-4; D is ambiguous. CDR3 length equals 15 residues. V gave up 5 bases and J gave up 7 bases, with 17 bases separating them. The germline V gene has CDR1 SGHVS and CDR2 FQNEAQ. CDR3 bases: TGTGCCAGCAGCACCCGCGGCTCCTCGGGTGAAAAACTGTTTTTT. This sequence encodes CASSTRGSSGEKLFF.

CDR3 protein: CASSLGPGLAGVEQYF. The DNA of the CDR3 is TGTGCCAGCAGCTTGGGACCGGGACTAGCGGGAGTCGAGCAGTACTTC. The J gene is TRBJ2-7, the V gene TRBV7-2; 14 bases line up with TRBD2. This CDR3 has 16 amino acids. Germline values: CDR1 SGHTA, CDR2 FQGNSA. The ends lost 3 bases at V and 6 bases at J; junction bases unmatched: 7.

The chain employs TRBV19 and TRBJ2-6, with 10 bases that match TRBD1. Unmatched junction bases numbered 4, after V lost 3 bases and J lost 2 bases. This CDR3 contains 17 residues. The V gene's germline CDR1 is LNHDA and CDR2 SQIVND (reference sequence). As DNA, the CDR3 is TGTGCCAGTAGTATCAAGGACAGGGGGACTGGGGCCAACGTCCTGACTTTC. This codes for CASSIKDRGTGANVLTF.

The chain links TRBV7-9 to TRBJ2-1; possibly TRBD1 or TRBD2 for D (5 bases each). This CDR3 is 15 amino acids long. Trimming took off 2 bases at V and 8 bases at J, with 16 bases between the two ends. Germline CDR1 SEHNR, CDR2 FQNEAQ (reference sequence). DNA for the CDR3: TGTGCCAGCAGCTTAACCGCGGGCAGGGAAGATGAGCAGTTCTTC. Translated, it gives CASSLTAGREDEQFF.

This chain joins TRBV27 and TRBJ1-5; 7 bases align to TRBD1. The CDR3 runs to 14 residues. V gave up 6 bases and J gave up 2 bases; unmatched junction bases: 4. The germline gives CDR1 MNHEY, CDR2 SMNVEV (reference sequence). CDR3 DNA: TGTGCCAGCAGGCCACAGGGGCGCAATCAGCCCCAGCATTTT. Translated: CASRPQGRNQPQHF.

The chain links TRBV19 to TRBJ2-7, with TRBD1 matching 9 bases. Germline V gene sequence: CDR1 LNHDA, CDR2 SQIVND (reference sequence). The CDR3 is 13 residues long. Losses at the gene ends were 5 bases for V and 5 bases for J; bases not matched to a gene: 4. CDR3 sequence (DNA): TGTGCCAGTAGTCTGACAGGGGGGCACGAGCAGTACTTC. Amino acids: CASSLTGGHEQYF.